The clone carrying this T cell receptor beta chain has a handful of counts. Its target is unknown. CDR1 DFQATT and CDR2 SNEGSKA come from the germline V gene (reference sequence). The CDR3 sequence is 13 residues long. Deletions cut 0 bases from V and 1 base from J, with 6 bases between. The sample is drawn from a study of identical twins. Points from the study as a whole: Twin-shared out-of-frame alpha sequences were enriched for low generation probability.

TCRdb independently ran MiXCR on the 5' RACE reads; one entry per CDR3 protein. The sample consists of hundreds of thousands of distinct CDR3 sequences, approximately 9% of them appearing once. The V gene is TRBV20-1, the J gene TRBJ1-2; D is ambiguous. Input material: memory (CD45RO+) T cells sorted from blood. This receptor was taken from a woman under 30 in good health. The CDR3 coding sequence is TGCAGTGCTAGAGACCAAAATAACTATGGCTACACCTTC. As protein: CSARDQNNYGYTF.